The clone carrying this TCR beta chain was picked up many times. Its antigen is not identified. The sample originates from a study of T-cell memory formation after mild COVID-19. Study-wide background: In these data, TCR clusters were largely donor specific. Overall study findings and caveats: For second-wave clones that peaked at day 37, SARS-CoV-2 specificity went unverified.

TCRdb re-derived calls from the 5' RACE reads in MiXCR, one entry per CDR3 protein. The top ten clones hold approximately 21% of a sample with roughly 450,000 distinct CDR3 sequences, roughly 18% of them seen once. The CDR3 length is 13 residues. The ends were cut back, 3 bases at V and 5 bases at J, with 9 bases in the middle. Germline CDR1 and CDR2: SGHTA and FQGTGA. The chain is built from TRBV7-3 and TRBJ2-3; D is unclear. Sequencing used PBMCs or a T cell subset sorted from them (not recorded which). This receptor was taken from a man aged 18-30 years who had mild COVID-19 (a few samples of this study predate the infection). Cell type and time point are not known. In nucleotides, the CDR3 is TGTGCCAGCAGCTTGAAGGTTAGAGATACGCAGTATTTT. Its translation is CASSLKVRDTQYF. Together with reference TRBV7-3 and TRBJ2-3, the CDR3 gives the full variable domain: GAGVSQTPSNKVTEKGKYVELRCDPISGHTALYWYRQSLGQGPEFLIYFQGTGAADDSGLPNDRFFAVRPEGSVSTLKIQRTERGDSAVYLCASSLKVRDTQYFGPGTRLTVL.